This is a list of T cell receptor beta chains from one sample in a study of cytomegalovirus exposure and HLA in healthy donors. Sequenced by immunoSEQ multiplex PCR; TCRdb stores in-frame clones only, minus some. The table has roughly 130,000 clones, around 77% seen once; the top ten hold under 6%. The sample comprised PBMCs. The receptors come from a man aged 25-45 years in good health and CMV-seronegative. Both conserved end residues are part of each CDR3. Each record gives: V gene, D gene, J gene, CDR3 protein. A D gene is named only where the DNA matches it firmly.

TRBV19	NA	TRBJ1-4	CASSSRQGSEKLFF
TRBV7-2	NA	TRBJ2-5	CASSLGTPQDGETQYF
TRBV5-1	TRBD2	TRBJ2-1	CASSLEGSGTYNEQFF
TRBV7-6	NA	TRBJ2-6	CASSLALTLSGANVLTF
TRBV5-4	NA	TRBJ2-7	CASSVGTFYEQYF
TRBV11-2	NA	TRBJ2-7	CASSLGGVEQYF
TRBV7-2	NA	TRBJ2-7	CASSWTIRYEQYF
TRBV5-6	NA	TRBJ1-2	CASSLGVHNYGYTF
TRBV11-2	TRBD2	TRBJ2-5	CASSFSGGPQETQYF
TRBV5-4	TRBD1	TRBJ1-2	CASSGTGTNGYTF
TRBV19	NA	TRBJ1-6	CASSIEAGWANSPLHF
TRBV5-1	TRBD1	TRBJ1-2	CASSPSPGQGQGYTF
TRBV29-1	NA	TRBJ2-5	CSVEVVTRETQYF
TRBV7-9	TRBD2	TRBJ2-3	CASSLWAGGTDTQYF
TRBV19	NA	TRBJ1-1	CASSLLTAVNTEAFF
TRBV7-2	TRBD1	TRBJ1-1	CASSLGQGTEAFF
TRBV19	TRBD2	TRBJ2-1	CASSLSLAGGNEQFF
TRBV6-1	NA	TRBJ1-2	CASTRTRDIYGYTF
TRBV28	TRBD1	TRBJ2-5	CASSTPGQGSETQYF
TRBV7-3	NA	TRBJ1-4	CASSLNRGPNEKLFF
TRBV2	TRBD1	TRBJ1-6	CASSPETGGNSPLHF
TRBV15	NA	TRBJ2-3	CATSRDRSGLTDTQYF
TRBV7-9	NA	TRBJ1-1	CASSPSVMNTEAFF
TRBV6-5	TRBD1	TRBJ1-1	CASSLTGRTEAFF
TRBV10-1	TRBD2	TRBJ2-7	CASRRTSGCSYEQYF
TRBV6-6	NA	TRBJ2-7	CASSYGRGLSYEQYF
TRBV6-6	NA	TRBJ2-5	CASTFPVGGRQETQYF
TRBV6-1	NA	TRBJ2-7	CATKPSPAYEQYF
TRBV30	TRBD1	TRBJ2-5	CAWRNNRGLGQYF
TRBV4-1	TRBD1	TRBJ2-3	CASSHGQGTDTQYF
TRBV9	NA	TRBJ1-6	CASSALDSNSPLHF
TRBV5-1	NA	TRBJ2-7	CASSLAARGDSEQYF